The following is a T cell receptor (beta chain) sequence with its context. Its antigen is not identified. This record belongs to a study of T cell repertoires in cytomegalovirus infection. Study as a whole: CMV epitopes that were recently identified and HLA-C-restricted were used alongside well-studied HLA-B-restricted ones.

In TCRdb, the reads were re-called with MiXCR into one record per CDR3 protein. The sample holds 650,000 to 900,000 distinct CDR3 sequences; roughly 33% are singletons and the top ten take 9.5% to 15%. The CDR3 has 16 amino acids. Germline V lookup: CDR1 LNHNV, CDR2 YYDKDF (reference sequence). V lost 3 bases, J lost 3 bases, and 5 bases stayed unmatched. The clonotype was recovered from a human donor in good health (CMV status not recorded). Some clones in this sample may be carry-over from other donors' samples. This specimen was cultured CD8+ T cells from PBMCs, taken from culture after CMV antigen stimulation. The genes are TRBV15 and TRBJ1-6; the match to TRBD1 covers 7 bases. The CDR3 DNA reads TGTGCCACCAGCAGGGGGGACAGCCTCTATAATTCACCCCTCCACTTT. It codes for CATSRGDSLYNSPLHF.